A selection of T cell receptor beta chains follows, all from one sample in a study of cytomegalovirus exposure and HLA in healthy donors. TCRdb's table, derived via immunoSEQ multiplex PCR, lists solely in-frame clones and lacks some. The sample records 150,000 to 200,000 clones, 85% being singletons. Source material: PBMCs. The receptor set was obtained from a man aged 18-30 years in good health and CMV-seropositive. CDR3s include the opening cysteine and the closing phenylalanine or tryptophan. A D gene is named only where the DNA matches it firmly. The size field is filled for only some rows; it gives once, few, many or a size class.

j_call d_call clone_size v_call cdr3_aa cdr3_nt
TRBJ1-5 TRBD1 - TRBV7-3 CASSERQGRDQPQHF TGTGCCAGCAGCGAACGACAGGGGAGAGATCAGCCCCAGCATTTT
TRBJ2-2 TRBD2 - TRBV11-3 CASSYGGYTGELFF TGTGCCAGCAGCTACGGGGGGTACACCGGGGAGCTGTTTTTT
TRBJ2-2 - - TRBV28 CASSSNSGRTNTGELFF TGTGCCAGCAGTTCGAACTCAGGACGGACTAACACCGGGGAGCTGTTTTTT
TRBJ2-2 TRBD2 - TRBV7-3 CASSPLGAGGFDTGELFF TGTGCCAGCAGCCCCCTCGGAGCGGGGGGGTTCGACACCGGGGAGCTGTTTTTT
TRBJ2-7 - many TRBV5-4 CASSSTGLHEQYF TGTGCCAGCAGCTCTACAGGGCTCCACGAGCAGTACTTC
TRBJ2-2 - - TRBV5-1 CASNEGLNTGELFF TGCGCCAGCAACGAAGGACTGAACACCGGGGAGCTGTTTTTT
TRBJ2-1 TRBD2 - TRBV29-1 CSVGTSGGYNEQFF TGCAGCGTCGGGACTAGCGGGGGATACAATGAGCAGTTCTTC
TRBJ2-1 TRBD1 - TRBV29-1 CSARRSWTGSSYNEQFF TGCAGCGCCCGTCGATCCTGGACAGGGAGCTCCTACAATGAGCAGTTCTTC
TRBJ1-2 - - TRBV27 CASRKQGYGYTF TGTGCCAGCAGGAAACAGGGCTATGGCTACACCTTC
TRBJ2-4 - - TRBV5-1 CASSLSPQNIQYF TGCGCCAGCAGCTTGAGCCCCCAAAACATTCAGTACTTC
TRBJ1-6 - once TRBV4-1 CASSQDIGPHELLHF TGCGCCAGCAGCCAAGATATTGGGCCGCACGAACTCCTCCACTTT
TRBJ2-7 - - TRBV14 CASSPLRTGHEGEQYF TGTGCCAGCAGCCCCCTCAGAACAGGGCACGAGGGCGAGCAGTACTTC
TRBJ1-1 - - TRBV6-6 CASSYSAGMNTEAFF TGTGCCAGCAGTTACTCGGCAGGAATGAACACTGAAGCTTTCTTT
TRBJ1-1 TRBD1 - TRBV9 CASSDRGTEAFF TGTGCCAGCAGTGACAGGGGGACTGAAGCTTTCTTT
TRBJ1-3 - once TRBV11-2 CASSLDRVSGNTIYF TGTGCCAGCAGCTTAGACAGGGTCTCTGGAAACACCATATATTTT
TRBJ2-1 TRBD2 - TRBV28 CAIIAGGGYNEQFF TGTGCCATCATAGCGGGAGGCGGGTACAATGAGCAGTTCTTC
TRBJ2-7 TRBD1 - TRBV7-7 CASSLGQGPSYEQYF TGTGCCAGCAGCTTGGGACAGGGCCCCTCCTACGAGCAGTACTTC
TRBJ2-1 TRBD2 - TRBV7-9 CASSGSFYEQFF TGTGCTTCTAGCGGGAGTTTCTATGAGCAGTTCTTC
TRBJ2-7 TRBD2 - TRBV7-9 CASSSLAGGSYEQYF TGTGCCAGCAGCTCCCTAGCGGGTGGCTCCTACGAGCAGTACTTC
TRBJ2-3 TRBD2 - TRBV2 CASSPRTSGADTQYF TGTGCCAGCAGCCCTCGGACTAGCGGGGCAGATACGCAGTATTTT
TRBJ2-7 - once TRBV30 CAWGGRERQYF TGTGCCTGGGGGGGGAGAGAGAGGCAGTACTTC
TRBJ1-5 - few TRBV19 CASSNQDQPQHF TGTGCCAGTAGTAACCAGGATCAGCCCCAGCATTTT
TRBJ2-5 - - TRBV5-1 CASSLGGQETQYF TGCGCCAGCAGCCTAGGGGGCCAAGAGACCCAGTACTTC
TRBJ1-2 - - TRBV2 CASSDGGEGYGYTF TGTGCCAGCAGTGATGGAGGGGAAGGTTATGGCTACACCTTC
TRBJ2-3 - - TRBV27 CASSLKSLTDTQYF TGTGCCAGCAGTTTGAAAAGCCTCACAGATACGCAGTATTTT
TRBJ1-2 TRBD1 - TRBV28 CASRGTANYGYTF TGTGCCAGCAGGGGGACAGCGAACTATGGCTACACCTTC
TRBJ2-2 TRBD1 - TRBV28 CASIAGTGSTGELFF TGTGCCAGCATCGCGGGGACAGGGAGCACCGGGGAGCTGTTTTTT
TRBJ1-5 - few TRBV30 CAWNGPGVQPQHF TGTGCCTGGAACGGACCAGGGGTGCAGCCCCAGCATTTT
TRBJ1-1 - once TRBV13 CASSLDASGAFF TGTGCCAGCAGCTTAGACGCATCAGGAGCTTTCTTT
TRBJ1-1 - - TRBV11-3 CASNPPGGSEAFF TGTGCCAGCAACCCACCGGGGGGATCTGAAGCTTTCTTT
TRBJ2-7 TRBD1 - TRBV4-2 CASSQDPGQGVHEQYF TGTGCCAGCAGCCAAGATCCTGGACAGGGGGTCCACGAGCAGTACTTC
TRBJ2-7 - medium-sized TRBV28 CASSSSHEQYF TGTGCCAGCAGTTCATCCCACGAGCAGTACTTC
TRBJ1-1 - - TRBV29-1 CSVEEAMNTEAFF TGCAGCGTGGAGGAAGCGATGAACACTGAAGCTTTCTTT
TRBJ2-2 TRBD2 - TRBV10-3 CAISDQAGRGTGELFF TGTGCCATCAGTGATCAGGCCGGGAGGGGTACCGGGGAGCTGTTTTTT
TRBJ1-1 TRBD1 - TRBV19 CASRTGGVTEAFF TGTGCCAGTAGAACAGGGGGCGTCACTGAAGCTTTCTTT
TRBJ1-2 - - TRBV10-3 CAISMGEEREYGYTF TGTGCCATCAGTATGGGGGAGGAGAGAGAGTATGGCTACACCTTC
TRBJ1-1 - once TRBV28 CASSLFLGGPRLGDTEAFF TGTGCCAGCAGTTTATTTTTGGGAGGTCCGAGATTGGGGGACACTGAAGCTTTCTTT
TRBJ2-7 - - TRBV6-4 CASSDSRTPSSYEQYF TGTGCCAGCAGTGACTCCCGGACACCGAGCTCCTACGAGCAGTACTTC
TRBJ2-3 TRBD2 - TRBV28 CASSSLAGLWGDTQYF TGTGCCAGCAGTTCATTAGCGGGGCTCTGGGGGGATACGCAGTATTTT
TRBJ1-2 - once TRBV5-6 CASSLAVPGGYTF TGTGCCAGCAGCTTGGCCGTTCCGGGGGGCTACACCTTC
TRBJ2-7 TRBD2 - TRBV30 CAWSVGSGVDEQYF TGTGCCTGGAGTGTTGGTAGCGGGGTTGACGAGCAGTACTTC
TRBJ1-3 TRBD1 - TRBV18 CASSPGQTSGNTIYF TGTGCCAGCTCACCGGGACAGACTTCTGGAAACACCATATATTTT
TRBJ1-5 - few TRBV19 CASSIQASQPQHF TGTGCCAGTAGTATCCAGGCTTCCCAGCCCCAGCATTTT
TRBJ1-4 - - TRBV27 CASSPPGLEKLFF TGTGCCAGCAGTCCTCCTGGGTTGGAGAAACTGTTTTTT
TRBJ2-5 TRBD1 - TRBV5-1 CASSLGQGLETQYF TGCGCCAGCAGCTTGGGACAGGGATTAGAGACCCAGTACTTC
TRBJ2-7 TRBD1 - TRBV7-3 CASSSGDSYEQYF TGTGCCAGCAGCTCAGGGGACAGCTACGAGCAGTACTTC
TRBJ2-5 - - TRBV7-9 CASSSEETQYF TGTGCCAGCAGCTCCGAAGAGACCCAGTACTTC
TRBJ2-7 - once TRBV10-2 CASRNYSYEQYF TGCGCCAGCAGGAACTACTCCTACGAGCAGTACTTC
TRBJ2-7 - - TRBV11-2 CASSLDQQGEQYF TGTGCCAGCAGCTTAGACCAACAGGGCGAGCAGTACTTC
TRBJ2-1 TRBD2 once TRBV7-3 CASSAAGGPANEQFF TGTGCCAGCAGCGCCGCGGGGGGGCCGGCCAATGAGCAGTTCTTC
TRBJ1-1 - - TRBV29-1 CSVPLAGLNTEAFF TGCAGCGTTCCGCTGGCGGGCTTGAACACTGAAGCTTTCTTT
TRBJ1-1 TRBD1 few TRBV6-1 CASSEGTGGGTEAFF TGTGCCAGCAGTGAAGGGACAGGGGGAGGCACTGAAGCTTTCTTT
TRBJ2-1 - - TRBV15 CATSREGSGTTARGDEQFF TGTGCCACCAGCAGAGAAGGATCAGGAACTACGGCCCGGGGAGATGAGCAGTTCTTC
TRBJ1-1 TRBD1 once TRBV27 CASSLGQTTGEAFF TGTGCCAGCAGTTTGGGACAGACGACGGGTGAAGCTTTCTTT
TRBJ1-2 TRBD1 - TRBV19 CASSASTGGGYTF TGTGCCAGTAGTGCCTCGACAGGGGGTGGCTACACCTTC
TRBJ2-5 TRBD2 - TRBV28 CASSRMAGDQETQYF TGTGCCAGCAGTAGAATGGCGGGGGACCAAGAGACCCAGTACTTC
TRBJ2-2 - - TRBV4-1 CASSPNTGELFF TGCGCCAGCAGCCCTAACACCGGGGAGCTGTTTTTT
TRBJ2-2 TRBD2 - TRBV19 CASHWGREARGGELFF TGTGCCAGTCACTGGGGGCGGGAGGCCAGGGGCGGGGAGCTGTTTTTT
TRBJ1-2 TRBD1 - TRBV28 CASSLIGQGIYGYTF TGTGCCAGCAGTTTAATAGGACAGGGAATCTATGGCTACACCTTC
TRBJ2-7 TRBD1 - TRBV5-1 CASSPGTGAYEQYF TGCGCCAGCAGCCCAGGGACAGGGGCCTACGAGCAGTACTTC